What follows are 2 T cell receptor beta chains derived from one specimen sequenced in a study of shared clonotypes between healthy human individuals. Libraries were prepared by immunoSEQ multiplex PCR; TCRdb keeps only in-frame clonotypes and omits some of them. The repertoire holds about 2 million clones, roughly 94% seen once, with 0.1% to 0.15% in the top ten. Input material: naive CD4+ T cells sorted from blood. This sample's subset: CD45RA+ positively selected. The receptors were sampled from a man in his late teens or twenties in good health.

This sequence joins TRBV28 and TRBJ2-1; D perhaps matches TRBD2 (5 bases). The CDR3 consists of 11 residues. Germline V gene sequence: CDR1 MDHEN, CDR2 SYDVKM. V was trimmed by 6 bases and J by 5 bases, leaving 5 bases between them. The CDR3, as DNA: TGTGCCAGCAGAGCGGACAATGAGCAGTTCTTC. Translating it yields CASRADNEQFF.

V is TRBV6-7 and J is TRBJ1-5; D ambiguous. TRBV6-7 is marked as an open reading frame, function uncertain. This CDR3 comprises 15 residues. Between the trimmed V and J ends, which lost 8 bases and 2 bases, there was a span of 16 bases. CDR3 coding DNA: TGTGCCAGCCCCTACTTGGGTTCCCGCAATCAGCCCCAGCATTTT. It encodes CASPYLGSRNQPQHF.